This T cell receptor (beta chain) was found in a study of cytomegalovirus exposure and HLA in healthy donors. PCR involved 60 Vbeta and 13 Jbeta primers. Data came from immunoSEQ multiplex PCR; TCRdb stores just in-frame clones and leaves some out. This table has some 100,000 clones, less than 80% appearing once. There are 14 residues in the CDR3. J gave up 3 bases and V 9 bases, and 8 bases lay outside the gene matches. Per germline, CDR1 LNHDA and CDR2 SQIVND (reference sequence). This sequence originates from a woman aged 45-60 years in good health and CMV-seropositive. The sequencing input was PBMCs. The chain carries TRBV19 and TRBJ2-3; 8 bases are a match to TRBD2. Here the CDR3 reads CASNPGGGTDTQYF. In DNA, the CDR3 is TGTGCCAGCAATCCCGGGGGGGGGACAGATACGCAGTATTTT. Together with reference TRBV19 and TRBJ2-3, the CDR3 gives the full variable domain: DGGITQSPKYLFRKEGQNVTLSCEQNLNHDAMYWYRQDPGQGLRLIYYSQIVNDFQKGDIAEGYSVSREKKESFPLTVTSAQKNPTAFYLCASNPGGGTDTQYFGPGTRLTVL.